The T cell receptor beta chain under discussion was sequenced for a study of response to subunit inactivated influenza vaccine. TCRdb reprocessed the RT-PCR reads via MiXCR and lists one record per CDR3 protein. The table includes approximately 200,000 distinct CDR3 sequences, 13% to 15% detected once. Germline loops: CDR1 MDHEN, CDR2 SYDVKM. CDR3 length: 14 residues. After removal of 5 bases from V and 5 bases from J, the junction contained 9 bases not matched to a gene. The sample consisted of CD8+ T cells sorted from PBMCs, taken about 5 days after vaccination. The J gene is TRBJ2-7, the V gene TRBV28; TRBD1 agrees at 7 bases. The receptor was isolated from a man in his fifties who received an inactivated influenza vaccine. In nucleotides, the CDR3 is TGTGCCAGCAGTCACAGGGGAAAAATGGACGAGCAGTACTTC. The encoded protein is CASSHRGKMDEQYF.